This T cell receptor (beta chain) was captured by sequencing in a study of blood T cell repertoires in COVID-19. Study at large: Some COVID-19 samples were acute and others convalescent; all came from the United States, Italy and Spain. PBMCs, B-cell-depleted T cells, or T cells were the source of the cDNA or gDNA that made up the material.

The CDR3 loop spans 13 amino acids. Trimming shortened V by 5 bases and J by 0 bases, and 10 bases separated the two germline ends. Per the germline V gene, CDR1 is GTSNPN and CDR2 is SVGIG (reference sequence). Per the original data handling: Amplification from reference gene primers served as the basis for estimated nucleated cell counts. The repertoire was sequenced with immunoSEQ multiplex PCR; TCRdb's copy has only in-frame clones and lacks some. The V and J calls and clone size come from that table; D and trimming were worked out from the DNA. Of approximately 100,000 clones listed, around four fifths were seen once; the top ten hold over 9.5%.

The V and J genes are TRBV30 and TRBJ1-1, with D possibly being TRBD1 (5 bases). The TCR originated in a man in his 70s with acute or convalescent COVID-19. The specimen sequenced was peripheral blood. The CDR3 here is CAWQGTMNTEAFF. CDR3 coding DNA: TGTGCCTGGCAGGGAACTATGAACACTGAAGCTTTCTTT.